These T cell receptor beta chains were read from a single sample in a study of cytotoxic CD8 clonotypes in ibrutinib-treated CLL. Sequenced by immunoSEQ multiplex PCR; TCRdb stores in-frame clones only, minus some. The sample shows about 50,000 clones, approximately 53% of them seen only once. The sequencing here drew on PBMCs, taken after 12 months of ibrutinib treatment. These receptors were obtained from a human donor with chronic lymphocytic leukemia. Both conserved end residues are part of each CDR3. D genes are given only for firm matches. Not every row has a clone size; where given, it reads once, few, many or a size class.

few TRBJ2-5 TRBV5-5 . CASSSLSGAQYF TGTGCCAGCAGCTCCCTATCAGGGGCCCAGTACTTC
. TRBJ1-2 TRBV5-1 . CASSLGTRGYGYTF TGCGCCAGCAGCTTGGGGACCCGAGGCTATGGCTACACCTTC
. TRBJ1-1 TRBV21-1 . CASSLREKMNTEAFF TGTGCCAGCAGCCTTCGGGAGAAAATGAACACTGAAGCTTTCTTT
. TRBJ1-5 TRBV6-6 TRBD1 CASSYQGQGNQPQHF TGTGCCAGCAGTTACCAAGGACAGGGCAATCAGCCCCAGCATTTT
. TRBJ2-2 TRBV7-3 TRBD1 CASSSGQITGELFF TGTGCCAGCAGCTCGGGACAGATCACCGGGGAGCTGTTTTTT
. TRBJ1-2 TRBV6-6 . CASLYLPTGYTF TGTGCCAGCTTATATCTCCCTACCGGCTACACCTTC
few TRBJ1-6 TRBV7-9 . CASREGGAYNSPLHF TGTGCCAGCAGGGAAGGGGGGGCCTATAATTCACCCCTCCACTTT
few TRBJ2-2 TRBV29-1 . CSVDRLGTGELFF TGCAGCGTTGATCGGCTTGGCACCGGGGAGCTGTTTTTT
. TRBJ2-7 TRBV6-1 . CASRSDGSYEQYF TGTGCCAGCAGGTCGGACGGCTCCTACGAGCAGTACTTC
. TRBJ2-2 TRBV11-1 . CASRPGQLMNTGELFF TGTGCCAGCAGACCTGGACAGCTCATGAACACCGGGGAGCTGTTTTTT
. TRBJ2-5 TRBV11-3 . CASSRDDGQETQYF TGTGCCAGCAGCCGCGACGATGGACAAGAGACCCAGTACTTC
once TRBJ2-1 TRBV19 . CASIGRGNEQFF TGTGCCAGTATCGGGAGAGGAAATGAGCAGTTCTTC
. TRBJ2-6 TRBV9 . CASSARGSGANVLTF TGTGCCAGCAGCGCCAGGGGCTCTGGGGCCAACGTCCTGACTTTC
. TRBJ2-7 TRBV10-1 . CASSESTGPYEQYF TGCGCCAGCAGTGAGTCGACGGGGCCCTACGAGCAGTACTTC
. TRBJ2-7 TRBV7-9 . CASSRDATYEQYF TGTGCCAGCAGTCGGGACGCAACCTACGAGCAGTACTTC
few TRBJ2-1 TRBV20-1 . CSAGPSNEQFF TGCAGTGCTGGCCCTTCCAATGAGCAGTTCTTC
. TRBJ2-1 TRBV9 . CASSVRRSGDNEQFF TGTGCCAGCAGCGTTCGACGTTCTGGGGACAATGAGCAGTTCTTC
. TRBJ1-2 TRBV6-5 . CASSYSTGGIGYTF TGTGCCAGCAGTTACTCCACCGGGGGGATTGGCTACACCTTC
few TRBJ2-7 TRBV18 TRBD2 CASSPIAGYEQYF TGTGCCAGCTCACCGATAGCGGGCTACGAGCAGTACTTC
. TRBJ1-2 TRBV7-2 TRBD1 CASSSDRESGYTF TGTGCCAGCAGCTCCGACAGGGAGTCTGGCTACACCTTC
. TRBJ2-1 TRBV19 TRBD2 CASSRGLAGSEQFF TGTGCCAGTAGTAGGGGACTAGCGGGAAGTGAGCAGTTCTTC
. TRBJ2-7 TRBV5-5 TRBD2 CASSLGLARSSYEQYF TGTGCCAGCAGCTTGGGACTAGCGAGGAGCTCCTACGAGCAGTACTTC
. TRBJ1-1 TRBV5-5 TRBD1 CASSRGQLGSSKAFF TGTGCCAGCAGCCGGGGACAGCTAGGGTCTTCGAAAGCTTTCTTT
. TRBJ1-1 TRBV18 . CASSPGEYTEAFF TGTGCCAGCTCACCAGGGGAGTACACTGAAGCTTTCTTT
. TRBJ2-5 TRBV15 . CATSGLQETQYF TGTGCCACCAGCGGGCTACAAGAGACCCAGTACTTC
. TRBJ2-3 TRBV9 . CASSVAQGLDTQYF TGTGCCAGCAGCGTAGCTCAGGGTCTCGATACGCAGTATTTT
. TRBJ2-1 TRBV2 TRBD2 CASLLGLAGGLNEQFF TGTGCCAGCCTCTTGGGACTAGCGGGAGGGCTGAATGAGCAGTTCTTC
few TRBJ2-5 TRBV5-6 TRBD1 CASSLPGAGGETQYF TGTGCCAGCAGCCTACCTGGGGCAGGGGGAGAGACCCAGTACTTC
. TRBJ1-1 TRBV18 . CASGRTEMNTEAFF TGTGCCAGCGGTAGGACAGAGATGAACACTGAAGCTTTCTTT
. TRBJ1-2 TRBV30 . CAWSARGREGRGYTF TGTGCCTGGAGCGCAAGGGGCAGGGAAGGACGTGGCTACACCTTC
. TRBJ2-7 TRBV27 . CASRPRTSTYEQYF TGTGCCAGTCGACCTCGCACATCCACCTACGAGCAGTACTTC
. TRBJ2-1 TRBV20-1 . CSASSNNEQFF TGCAGTGCTAGCTCAAACAATGAGCAGTTCTTC
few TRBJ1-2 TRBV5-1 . CASSMTRGGGGYTF TGCGCCAGCAGCATGACGCGAGGCGGGGGAGGCTACACCTTC
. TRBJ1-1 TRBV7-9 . CASSKDTLTEAFF TGTGCCAGCAGCAAAGACACGCTCACTGAAGCTTTCTTT
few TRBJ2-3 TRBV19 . CAIKGRGTDTQYF TGTGCCATTAAGGGTCGGGGCACAGATACGCAGTATTTT
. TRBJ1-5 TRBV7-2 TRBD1 CASSSMGQGQPQHF TGTGCCAGCAGCTCCATGGGACAGGGGCAGCCCCAGCATTTT
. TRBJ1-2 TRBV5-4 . CASSLAGWNYGYTF TGTGCCAGCAGCTTGGCAGGGTGGAACTATGGCTACACCTTC
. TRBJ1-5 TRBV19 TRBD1 CASSPVEGADQPQHF TGTGCCAGTAGTCCGGTGGAGGGGGCCGATCAGCCCCAGCATTTT